The 4 T cell receptor beta chains below were found in one sample sequenced in a study of shared clonotypes between healthy human individuals. The repertoire was sequenced with immunoSEQ multiplex PCR; TCRdb's copy has only in-frame clones and lacks some. The sample carries a few million clones, around nine tenths recorded once. The material sequenced was naive CD4+ T cells sorted from blood. Subset reported: CD45RA+ positively selected. The receptor set was obtained from a man aged 18 to 30 in good health.

Details on this clone: In the same sample, other DNA sequences code for this CDR3. This rearrangement joins TRBV6-1 to TRBJ1-4; D call uncertain. Germline values: CDR1 MNHNS, CDR2 SASEGT. The V gene lost 4 bases and the J gene lost 4 bases, with 10 bases spanning the gap. The CDR3 totals 14 residues. The CDR3: CASSVQGGNEKLFF. The DNA for the CDR3 is TGTGCCAGCAGTGTACAAGGAGGTAATGAAAAACTGTTTTTT.

The rearrangement joins TRBV27 to TRBJ1-2, with a possible D match to TRBD1 (6 bases). From germline, CDR1 is MNHEY and CDR2 SMNVEV (reference sequence). Trimming pared 5 bases from V and 8 bases from J, leaving 18 bases between. CDR3 length: 14 amino acids. The DNA of the CDR3 is TGTGCCAGCAGTGCCCCCGGGGGGGCGGGCGGCTACACCTTC. Encoded protein: CASSAPGGAGGYTF.

V usage is TRBV11-2 and J usage is TRBJ1-5; D is unclear. Per germline, CDR1 SGHAT and CDR2 FQNNGV. The CDR3 has 13 amino acids. Trimming removed 5 bases at V and 4 bases at J, with 9 bases between. The CDR3, as DNA: TGTGCCAGCAGCCCCGGGGATAATCAGCCCCAGCATTTT. It specifies CASSPGDNQPQHF. Complete variable domain (other parts from reference TRBV11-2 and TRBJ1-5): EAGVAQSPRYKIIEKRQSVAFWCNPISGHATLYWYQQILGQGPKLLIQFQNNGVVDDSQLPKDRFSAERLKGVDSTLKIQPAKLEDSAVYLCASSPGDNQPQHFGDGTRLSIL.

This chain connects TRBV6-1 to TRBJ2-1, with a possible D match to TRBD1 (6 bases). The CDR3 runs to 12 residues. CDR1 is MNHNS and CDR2 is SASEGT in the germline V gene. The V and J ends lost 4 bases and 9 bases respectively, with 10 bases between them. CDR3 sequence (DNA): TGTGCCAGCAGTGTACAGGGAACTGAGCAGTTCTTC. Translated, it gives CASSVQGTEQFF.